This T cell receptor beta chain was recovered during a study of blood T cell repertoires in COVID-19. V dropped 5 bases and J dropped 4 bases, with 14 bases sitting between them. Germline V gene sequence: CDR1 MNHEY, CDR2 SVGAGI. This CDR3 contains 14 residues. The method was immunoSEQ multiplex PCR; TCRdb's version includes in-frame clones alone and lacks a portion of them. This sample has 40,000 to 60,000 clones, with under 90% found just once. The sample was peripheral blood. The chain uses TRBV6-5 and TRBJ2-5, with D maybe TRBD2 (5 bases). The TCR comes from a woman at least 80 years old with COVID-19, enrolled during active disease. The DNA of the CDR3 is TGTGCCAGCAGTCGGACTGGTCTGGTAGAGACCCAGTACTTC. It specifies CASSRTGLVETQYF.